Listed here are 16 T cell receptor beta chains from one sample, sequenced in a study of CD8 T cells in Susac syndrome. Reverse transcription of about 0.5 to 1 ug RNA was carried out with random hexamers. TCRdb analysed the immunoSEQ multiplex PCR reads with MiXCR anew, one entry per CDR3 protein. The table has around 130,000 distinct CDR3 sequences, about 95% seen once; the top ten hold around 0.12%. The sequenced material came from CD4+ T cells from PBMCs. These receptors all come from a human donor in good health.

The chain joins TRBV20-1 to TRBJ2-7; 8 bases fit TRBD1. Germline V lookup: CDR1 DFQATT, CDR2 SNEGSKA (reference sequence). V gave up 6 bases and J gave up 3 bases; unmatched junction bases: 10. The CDR3 consists of 14 residues. The CDR3 sequence: CSARPGQVNYEQYF. In DNA, the CDR3 is TGCAGTGCGCGACCGGGACAGGTTAACTACGAGCAGTACTTC.

This chain joins TRBV29-1 and TRBJ2-2; D is possibly TRBD1 or TRBD2 (6 bases each). V was pared by 0 bases and J by 6 bases, with 14 bases between. Germline V CDR1 and CDR2: SQVTM, ANQGSEA. The CDR3 contains 15 residues. CDR3 in DNA: TGCAGCGTTGAAGAATTTTCTGGGGGGCCCGGGGAGCTGTTTTTT. It specifies CSVEEFSGGPGELFF.

V is TRBV5-1 and J is TRBJ2-1; 7 bases fit TRBD2. Trimming at V came to 0 bases and at J to 7 bases, leaving 10 bases not matched to a gene. Germline V lookup: CDR1 SGHRS, CDR2 YFSETQ. This CDR3 has 16 residues. CDR3 protein: CASSLELGRAGNEQFF. The CDR3 DNA reads as TGCGCCAGCAGCTTGGAGTTGGGGAGGGCCGGGAATGAGCAGTTCTTC.

J is TRBJ2-2 and V is TRBV29-1, with 7 bases aligning to TRBD1. Per the germline V gene, CDR1 is SQVTM and CDR2 is ANQGSEA. The CDR3 is 13 residues long. The V gene end was trimmed by 7 bases and the J gene end by 0 bases; junction bases not matched to a gene: 2. CDR3 in DNA: TGCAGCGCGGGACAGTCGAACACCGGGGAGCTGTTTTTT. Translation: CSAGQSNTGELFF.

The V and J genes are TRBV7-9 and TRBJ2-1; 9 nucleotides align to TRBD2. J lost 5 bases, V lost 5 bases, and 7 bases had no gene match. The CDR3 is made up of 15 amino acids. Germline-derived CDR1 and CDR2 are SEHNR and FQNEAQ (reference sequence). Here the CDR3 reads CASSISGRENNEQFF. Here the CDR3 DNA reads TGTGCCAGCAGCATTAGCGGGAGAGAAAACAATGAGCAGTTCTTC.

This chain links TRBV7-2 with TRBJ2-1; D unresolved. The germline V gene has CDR1 SGHTA and CDR2 FQGNSA. The CDR3 is made up of 14 amino acids. The V end lost 0 bases, the J end lost 2 bases, and 5 bases lay between the germline ends. The DNA for the CDR3 is TGTGCCAGCAGCTTAGCCGGGCCCTACAATGAGCAGTTCTTC. It specifies CASSLAGPYNEQFF.

The chain carries TRBV6-1 and TRBJ1-5; no definite D call. Germline assignment: CDR1 MNHNS and CDR2 SASEGT. With 6 bases removed from V and 5 bases from J, the gap between germline ends came to 8 bases. CDR3 length equals 12 residues. The CDR3 here is CASRGDYQPQHF. In DNA form, the CDR3 reads TGTGCCAGCAGGGGTGACTATCAGCCCCAGCATTTT.

V gene TRBV6-1 combines with J gene TRBJ2-1; 10 nucleotides line up with TRBD2. The CDR3 extends over 17 amino acids. Germline V gene sequence: CDR1 MNHNS, CDR2 SASEGT. With 0 bases clipped from V and 5 bases from J, the junction kept 7 bases outside the gene matches. This CDR3 is CASSEAPSSGSDNEQFF. Here the CDR3 DNA reads TGTGCCAGCAGTGAAGCTCCGTCTAGCGGGAGCGACAATGAGCAGTTCTTC.

V usage is TRBV5-6 and J usage is TRBJ2-3; 11 bases align to TRBD2. Looked up from germline, CDR1 is SGHDT and CDR2 is YYEEEE. The CDR3 runs to 19 residues. J lost 3 bases, V lost 4 bases, and 16 bases had no gene match. The CDR3 region has the DNA TGTGCCAGCAGCCGGGTGGGACTAGCGGAGCCGAGGAAAACAGATACGCAGTATTTT. Residues: CASSRVGLAEPRKTDTQYF.

The chain employs TRBV5-1 and TRBJ2-5; 10 bases line up with TRBD2. Germline CDR1 reads SGHRS; CDR2 reads YFSETQ. Unmatched junction bases numbered 4, after V lost 6 bases and J lost 2 bases. The CDR3 totals 14 residues. This CDR3 reads CASKEAGGQETQYF. The CDR3 coding sequence is TGCGCCAGCAAAGAAGCGGGAGGGCAAGAGACCCAGTACTTC.

The chain carries TRBV20-1 and TRBJ1-5; maybe TRBD1 (5 bases). CDR1 DFQATT and CDR2 SNEGSKA come from the germline V gene (reference sequence). Trimming left V 0 bases short and J 0 bases short, with 9 bases between. This CDR3 comprises 15 residues. CDR3 sequence: CSARDWGVSNQPQHF. The CDR3 coding sequence is TGCAGTGCTAGAGATTGGGGGGTTAGCAATCAGCCCCAGCATTTT.

V is TRBV27 and J is TRBJ1-2; tentative D call: TRBD1 (5 bases). CDR1 and CDR2 (germline): MNHEY, SMNVEV (reference sequence). This CDR3 has 15 residues. The germline V and J ends were trimmed by 5 bases and 3 bases, with 16 bases remaining between them. The CDR3 DNA reads TGTGCCAGCAGTGTCGGAGTGGGGGGGTACTATGGCTACACCTTC. This translates into CASSVGVGGYYGYTF.

This chain uses TRBV12-3 or TRBV12-4 with TRBJ2-7; perhaps D is TRBD1 or TRBD2 (5 bases each). The CDR3 runs 13 residues. Between the trimmed V and J ends, which lost 7 bases and 6 bases, there was a span of 16 bases. CDR3 nucleotide sequence: TGTGCCAGCACCCTAATTCCGGGACGCGAGCAGTACTTC. It yields the protein CASTLIPGREQYF.

The genes are TRBV29-1 and TRBJ2-5; perhaps TRBD2 as D (5 bases). The CDR3 spans 13 residues. CDR1 SQVTM and CDR2 ANQGSEA come from the germline V gene. The V gene lost 5 bases and the J gene lost 5 bases, with 15 bases spanning the gap. The CDR3 bases are TGCAGCGTTCGAGGGTGGAATCGGGAGACCCAGTACTTC. Protein sequence: CSVRGWNRETQYF.

This rearrangement joins TRBV20-1 to TRBJ2-1; D is undetermined. Germline CDR1 DFQATT, CDR2 SNEGSKA (reference sequence). The CDR3 is 14 amino acids. With 6 bases removed from V and 4 bases from J, the gap between germline ends came to 16 bases. The CDR3 nucleotides are TGCAGTGCCCCCAGAGCAGGCGTATACAATGAGCAGTTCTTC. Its protein is CSAPRAGVYNEQFF.

V usage is TRBV7-9 and J usage is TRBJ2-5; 7 bases line up with TRBD1. Trimming cost V 5 bases and J 5 bases; bases outside gene matches: 11. This CDR3 spans 15 amino acids. Germline CDR1 and CDR2: SEHNR and FQNEAQ (reference sequence). The CDR3 reads CASSPRQGPGETQYF. CDR3 bases: TGTGCCAGCAGCCCCCGACAGGGTCCGGGGGAGACCCAGTACTTC.